One T cell receptor (beta chain) is described in this entry. The antigen is undetermined. This record belongs to a study of vaccination effects on CD4 cells after COVID-19. Turning to the study itself: Post-vaccine specimens arrived a median 72 days past the second dose.

TCRdb keeps only in-frame clones here, not all; method: immunoSEQ multiplex PCR. The sample contains 65,000 to 90,000 clones, around 73% of which appear only once. Once cultured for approximately ten days, the cells underwent separation to obtain CD4+ T cells. Participants received two doses of either the BNT162b2 or mRNA-1273 vaccine. Negative nucleocapsid antibody tests before and after vaccination confirmed no previous SARS-CoV-2 infection. General study points: Just 1 of 255 vaccine-induced clones in healthy recipients was cross-reactive.

The receptor comes from a human donor who received a COVID-19 vaccine. The specimen was CD4+ T cells from PBMCs cultured without peptide, collected after COVID-19 vaccination.

The DNA for the CDR3 is TGTGCCAGCAGTTTGCAAAGCACACAGTTCTTC. Translated: CASSLQSTQFF. The chain uses TRBV12-3 or TRBV12-4 and TRBJ2-1, with D unresolved. The CDR3 is 11 amino acids. Trimming cost V 3 bases and J 13 bases, with 10 bases left between them.